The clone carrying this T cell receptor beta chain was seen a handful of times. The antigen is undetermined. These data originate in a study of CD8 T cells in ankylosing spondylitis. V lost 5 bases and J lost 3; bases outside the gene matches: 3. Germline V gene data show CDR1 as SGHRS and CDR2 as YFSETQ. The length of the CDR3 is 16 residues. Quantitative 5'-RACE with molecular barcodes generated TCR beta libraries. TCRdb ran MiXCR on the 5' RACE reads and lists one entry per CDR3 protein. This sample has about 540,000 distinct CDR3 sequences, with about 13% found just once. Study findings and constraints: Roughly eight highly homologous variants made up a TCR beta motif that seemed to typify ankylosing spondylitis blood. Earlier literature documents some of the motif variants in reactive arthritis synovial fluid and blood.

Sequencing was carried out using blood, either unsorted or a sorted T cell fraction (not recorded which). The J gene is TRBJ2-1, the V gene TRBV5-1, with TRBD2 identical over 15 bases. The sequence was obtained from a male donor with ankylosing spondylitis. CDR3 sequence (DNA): TGCGCCAGCAGGCGGACTAGCGGGAGGGACTACAATGAGCAGTTCTTC. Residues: CASRRTSGRDYNEQFF.